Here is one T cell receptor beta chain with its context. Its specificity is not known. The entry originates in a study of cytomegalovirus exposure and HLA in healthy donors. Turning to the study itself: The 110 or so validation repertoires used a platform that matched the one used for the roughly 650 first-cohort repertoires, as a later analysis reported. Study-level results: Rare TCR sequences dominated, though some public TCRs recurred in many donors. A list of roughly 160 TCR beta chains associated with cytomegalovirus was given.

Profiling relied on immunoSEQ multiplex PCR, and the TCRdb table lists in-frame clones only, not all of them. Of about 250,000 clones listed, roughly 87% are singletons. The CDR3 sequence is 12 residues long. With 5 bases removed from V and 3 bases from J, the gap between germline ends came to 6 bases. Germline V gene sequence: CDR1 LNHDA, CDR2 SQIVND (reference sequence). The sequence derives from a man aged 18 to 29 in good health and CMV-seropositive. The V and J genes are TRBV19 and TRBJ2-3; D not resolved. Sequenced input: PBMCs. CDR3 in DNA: TGTGCCAGTAGTTTCCTAACAGATACGCAGTATTTT. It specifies CASSFLTDTQYF. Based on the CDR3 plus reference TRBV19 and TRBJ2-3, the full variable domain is DGGITQSPKYLFRKEGQNVTLSCEQNLNHDAMYWYRQDPGQGLRLIYYSQIVNDFQKGDIAEGYSVSREKKESFPLTVTSAQKNPTAFYLCASSFLTDTQYFGPGTRLTVL.